This TCR beta chain emerged from a study of blood T cell repertoires in COVID-19. Study details: Researchers got acute and convalescent COVID-19 samples from the United States, Italy and Spain. T cells, B-cell-depleted T cells, or PBMCs provided the cDNA or gDNA that served as material.

The V segment lost 6 bases and the J segment 5 bases; nucleotides outside the gene matches: 22. Germline V gene data show CDR1 as LGHNA and CDR2 as YNFKEQ. The CDR3 consists of 19 residues. Produced via immunoSEQ multiplex PCR; TCRdb's table is partial and in-frame only. The sample lists tens of thousands of clones, approximately 89% occurring once. The sequence came from a woman aged 80 or older with active COVID-19. The genes are TRBV4-2 and TRBJ2-7, with 10 bases matching TRBD2. The sample taken for sequencing was peripheral blood. The CDR3 loop reads CASSKLGTSAVLASDEQYF. The CDR3 DNA reads as TGTGCCAGCAGTAAATTGGGGACTAGCGCGGTGCTGGCGAGTGACGAGCAGTACTTC.